Ten or more counts support the clone carrying this TCR beta chain. The antigen is undetermined. V was cut by 2 bases and J by 3 bases, with 7 bases left in between. Germline-derived CDR1 and CDR2 are MNHEY and SVGEGT. This CDR3 comprises 13 residues. The sample originates from a study of human T cells and chemical hapten exposure. Study overall: For sensitization, 2% DPC was applied to an approximately 2 cm by approximately 2 cm patch of upper inner arm skin. Across samples, TCR yields varied, mostly owing to small differences in pooled library volumes. Study results and limitations: Expanded TCRs produced significantly more large CDR3 similarity clusters than controls did.

In the study's own analysis: From approximately 20,000 to 700,000 TCRs were found per sample, with a median of about 96,000. TCRdb reprocessed the RACE reads with MiXCR, giving one entry per CDR3 protein. The V and J calls, along with clone size, are taken from TCRdb and not from the paper's own processing. The sample carries over 75,000 distinct CDR3 sequences, under 13% recorded once. Noted time point: patch test 3, about 24 weeks after DPC sensitization. Noted treatment: therapeutic diphenylcyclopropenone sensitization with weekly scalp DPC. This rearrangement joins TRBV6-2 or TRBV6-3 to TRBJ2-5; D gene ambiguous. The TCR originated in a woman in her 30s with alopecia areata. Some clones in this sample may be carry-over from other donors' samples. The sequenced sample was whole blood, obtained in connection with sensitization to the hapten diphenylcyclopropenone (DPC). The CDR3 protein is CASSYTAEETQYF. CDR3 nucleotides: TGTGCCAGCAGTTACACGGCCGAAGAGACCCAGTACTTC.